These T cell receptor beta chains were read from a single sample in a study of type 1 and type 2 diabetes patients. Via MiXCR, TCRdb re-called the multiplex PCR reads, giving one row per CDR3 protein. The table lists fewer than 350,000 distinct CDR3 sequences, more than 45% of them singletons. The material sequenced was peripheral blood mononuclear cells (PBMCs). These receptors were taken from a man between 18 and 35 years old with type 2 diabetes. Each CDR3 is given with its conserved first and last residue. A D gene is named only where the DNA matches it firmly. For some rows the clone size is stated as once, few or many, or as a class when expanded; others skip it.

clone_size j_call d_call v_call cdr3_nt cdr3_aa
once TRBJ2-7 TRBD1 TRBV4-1 TGCGCCAGCAGCCATGACGGACAGGGGGCTGACGAGCAGTACTTC CASSHDGQGADEQYF
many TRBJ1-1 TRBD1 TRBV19 TGTGCCAGTAGTTTCCGGGACAGGTACACTGAAGCTTTCTTT CASSFRDRYTEAFF
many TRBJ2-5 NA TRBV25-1 TGTGCCACGGGATTCCAAGAGACCCAGTACTTC CATGFQETQYF
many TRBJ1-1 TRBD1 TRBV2 TGTGCCAGCAGCAAACAGGGGGCGGGGCGAGCTTTCTTT CASSKQGAGRAFF
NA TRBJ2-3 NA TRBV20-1 TGCAGTGCTACCCCGGCAGATACGCAGTATTTT CSATPADTQYF
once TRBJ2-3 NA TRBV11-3 TGTGCCACCAAGGGGGGGAATACGCAGTATTTT CATKGGNTQYF
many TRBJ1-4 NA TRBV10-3 TGTGCCATCAGTGAGTCACGGGAAAAACTGTTTTTT CAISESREKLFF
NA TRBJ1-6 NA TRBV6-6 TGTGCCAGCAAGGATCGTGACGCGGGTTATTCACCCCTCCACTTT CASKDRDAGYSPLHF
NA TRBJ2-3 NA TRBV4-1 TGCGCCAGCAGCCCACAGGCAAGGTCAGATACGCAGTATTTT CASSPQARSDTQYF
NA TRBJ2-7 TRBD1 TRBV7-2 TGTGCCAGCAGCGCAAACAGGGGGTACTCCTACGAGCAGTACTTC CASSANRGYSYEQYF
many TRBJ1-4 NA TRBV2 TGTGCCAGCAGTGACCAGTGGGGGGCGGGTGAAAAACTGTTTTTT CASSDQWGAGEKLFF
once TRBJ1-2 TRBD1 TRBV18 TGTGCCAGCTCACCAAGAGGGACAGGGCGTTTCTATGGCTACACCTTC CASSPRGTGRFYGYTF
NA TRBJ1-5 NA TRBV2 TGTGCCAGCAGTGCCACAGGTTCTCAGCCCCAGCATTTT CASSATGSQPQHF
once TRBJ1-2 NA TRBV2 TGTGCCAGCAGAGGAAAGGGGGGAAACTATGGCTACACCTTC CASRGKGGNYGYTF
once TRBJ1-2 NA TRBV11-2 TGTGCCAGCACCCGTGGCAACGCTAACTATGGCTACACCTTC CASTRGNANYGYTF
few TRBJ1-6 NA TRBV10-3 TGTGCCATACGAGGTAGGGACGGAGTTAATTCACCCCTCCACTTT CAIRGRDGVNSPLHF
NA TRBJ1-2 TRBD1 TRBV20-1 TGCAGTGCTCAGGACAGGTGGGAAGGCTACACCTTC CSAQDRWEGYTF
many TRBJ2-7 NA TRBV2 TGTGCCAGCAGGCCAGGCGGGGCCCGCTCCTACGAGCAGTACTTC CASRPGGARSYEQYF
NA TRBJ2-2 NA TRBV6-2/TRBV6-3 TGTGCCAGCAGTGTTACGTCCTGGACCGGGGAGCTGTTTTTT CASSVTSWTGELFF
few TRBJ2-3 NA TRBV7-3 TGTGCCAGCAGTCGACTAGGGGGCACAGATACGCAGTATTTT CASSRLGGTDTQYF
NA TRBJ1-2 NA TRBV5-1 TGCGCCAGCCCAGACAGGCCATACTATGGCTACACCTTC CASPDRPYYGYTF
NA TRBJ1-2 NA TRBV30 TGTGCCTGGGGTCCCGCTAACTATGGCTACACCTTC CAWGPANYGYTF
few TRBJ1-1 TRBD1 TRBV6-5 TGTGCCAGCAGCCCCAGGGGGGAGAACCGGGTGGACACTGAAGCTTTCTTT CASSPRGENRVDTEAFF
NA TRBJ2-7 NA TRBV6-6 TGTGCCAGCAGTCCTCGTAGCTCCTACGAGCAGTACTTC CASSPRSSYEQYF
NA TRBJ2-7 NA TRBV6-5 TGTGCCAGCAGTTACTCCAGGGTAGCCGACGAGCAGTACTTC CASSYSRVADEQYF
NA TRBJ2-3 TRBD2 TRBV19 TGTGCCAGTAGTATAGGGACTAGCGGGAGGGATACGCAGTATTTT CASSIGTSGRDTQYF
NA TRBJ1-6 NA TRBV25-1 TGTGCCAGCAGTGACCAATGGAACAACCCCTATAATTCACCCCTCCACTTT CASSDQWNNPYNSPLHF
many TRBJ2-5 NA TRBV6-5 TGTGCCAGCAGGCCGTTACTGGGGACCCAAGAGACCCAGTACTTC CASRPLLGTQETQYF
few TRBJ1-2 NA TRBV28 TGTGCCAGCAGTGACCGAAGCCGGGATGGCTACACCTTC CASSDRSRDGYTF
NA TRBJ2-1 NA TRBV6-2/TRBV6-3 TGTGCCAGCAACCGCCTAAGACGTAGTGAGCAGTTCTTC CASNRLRRSEQFF
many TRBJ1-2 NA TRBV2 TGTGCCAGCAGTACAGGGCATGGCTACACCTTC CASSTGHGYTF
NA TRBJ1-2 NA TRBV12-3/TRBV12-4 TGTGCCAGCACCTCGAGAGGGATTAACTATGGCTACACCTTC CASTSRGINYGYTF
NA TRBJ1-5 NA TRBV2 TGTGCCAGCAGTGAACTGGACAGCAGACTGGTTCAGCCCCAGCATTTT CASSELDSRLVQPQHF
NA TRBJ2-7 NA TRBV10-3 TGTGCCAGCAGTGAGAACAGGTCCCCCTACGAGCATTACTTC CASSENRSPYEHYF
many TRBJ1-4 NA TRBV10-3 TGTGCCATCAGGGAGGGGGCTAATGAAAAACTGTTTTTT CAIREGANEKLFF
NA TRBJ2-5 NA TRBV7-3 TGTGCCAGCAGCTTAGCAATGCTAGGAGAGACCCAGTACTTC CASSLAMLGETQYF
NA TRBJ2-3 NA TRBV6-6 TGTGCCAGCAGTGAAGGGGCCGACACTAGCACAGATACGCAGTATTTT CASSEGADTSTDTQYF
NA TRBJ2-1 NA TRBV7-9 TGTGCCAGCAGCTTAGAAGACCTTCACAATGAGCAGTTCTTC CASSLEDLHNEQFF
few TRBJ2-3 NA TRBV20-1 TGCAGTGCTGCCAGACCGCGGGGCCCCTCAGATACGCAGTATTTT CSAARPRGPSDTQYF
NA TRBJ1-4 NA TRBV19 TGTGCCAGTAGTATTGGACGTCAAACTGAAAAACTGTTTTTT CASSIGRQTEKLFF
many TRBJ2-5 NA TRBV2 TGTGCCAGCAGTGGACGGCAAGAGACCCAGTACTTC CASSGRQETQYF
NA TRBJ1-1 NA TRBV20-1 TGCAGTGCTAGAGGGATGGACGGCTCGATTATTGATTTCTTT CSARGMDGSIIDFF
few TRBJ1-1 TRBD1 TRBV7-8 TGTGCCAGCAGCTTAGAGTACAGGGGGAACACTGAAGCTTTCTTT CASSLEYRGNTEAFF